The clone carrying this T cell receptor beta chain was recorded many times. As yet, its antigen is unknown. Trimming pared 5 bases from V and 0 bases from J, leaving 6 bases between. CDR1 SEHNR and CDR2 FQNEAQ come from the germline V gene (reference sequence). The CDR3 runs 13 residues. The 5'RACE method, run with constant-segment primers, produced TCR alpha and TCR beta cDNA libraries (carrying sample barcodes and UMIs). TCRdb reprocessed the 5' RACE reads via MiXCR and lists one record per CDR3 protein. The data contain about 620,000 distinct CDR3 sequences, more than 15% of them singletons. The data were taken from a study of T-cell memory formation after mild COVID-19. Study results and caveats: Cross-reactive memory seemingly joined, as some responding clones were found in pre-infection memory.

The receptor was derived from an adult woman who had mild COVID-19 (a few samples of this study predate the infection). Cell type and time point are not known. Sample: PBMCs or a T cell subset sorted from them (not recorded which). V gene TRBV7-9 combines with J gene TRBJ2-3, with D hard to call. The CDR3 region is CASSPLSTDTQYF. In DNA, the CDR3 is TGTGCCAGCAGCCCGCTGAGCACAGATACGCAGTATTTT. The full variable domain, rest sourced from reference TRBV7-9 and TRBJ2-3, is DTGVSQNPRHKITKRGQNVTFRCDPISEHNRLYWYRQTLGQGPEFLTYFQNEAQLEKSRLLSDRFSAERPKGSFSTLEIQRTEQGDSAMYLCASSPLSTDTQYFGPGTRLTVL.